This record concerns one TCR beta chain sequence. Its antigen is unidentified. TCRdb re-called the reads through MiXCR, storing one row per CDR3 protein. The sample contains about 830,000 distinct CDR3 sequences, roughly 33% of which appear only once. CDR3 length equals 14 residues. The V gene's germline CDR1 is SGHTA and CDR2 FQGTGA. The V end lost 4 bases, the J end lost 3 bases, and 9 bases lay between the germline ends. The record originates from a study of T cell repertoires in cytomegalovirus infection. The sequence came from a human donor in good health (CMV status not recorded). Some clones in this sample may be carry-over from other donors' samples. Sequenced here: cultured CD8+ T cells from PBMCs, sampled from culture after CMV antigen stimulation. The chain is built from TRBV7-3 and TRBJ2-2; a weak D match, TRBD1 (5 bases). CDR3 sequence reads: CASSSDSYTGELFF. CDR3 coding DNA: TGTGCCAGCAGCTCCGACAGTTACACCGGGGAGCTGTTTTTT.